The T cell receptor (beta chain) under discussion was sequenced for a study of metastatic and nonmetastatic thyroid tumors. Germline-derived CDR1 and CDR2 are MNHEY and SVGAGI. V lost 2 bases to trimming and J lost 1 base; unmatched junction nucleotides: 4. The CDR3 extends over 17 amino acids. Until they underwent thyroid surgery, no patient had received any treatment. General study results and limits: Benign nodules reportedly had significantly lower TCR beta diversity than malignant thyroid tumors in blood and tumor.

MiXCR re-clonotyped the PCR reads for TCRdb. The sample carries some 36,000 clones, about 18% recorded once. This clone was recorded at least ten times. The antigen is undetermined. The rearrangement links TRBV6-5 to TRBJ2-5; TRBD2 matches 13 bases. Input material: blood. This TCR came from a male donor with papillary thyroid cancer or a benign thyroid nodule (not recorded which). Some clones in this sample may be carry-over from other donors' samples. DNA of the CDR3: TGTGCCAGCAGTTACAGGACTAGCGGGAGCCCCCAAGAGACCCAGTACTTC. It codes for CASSYRTSGSPQETQYF.